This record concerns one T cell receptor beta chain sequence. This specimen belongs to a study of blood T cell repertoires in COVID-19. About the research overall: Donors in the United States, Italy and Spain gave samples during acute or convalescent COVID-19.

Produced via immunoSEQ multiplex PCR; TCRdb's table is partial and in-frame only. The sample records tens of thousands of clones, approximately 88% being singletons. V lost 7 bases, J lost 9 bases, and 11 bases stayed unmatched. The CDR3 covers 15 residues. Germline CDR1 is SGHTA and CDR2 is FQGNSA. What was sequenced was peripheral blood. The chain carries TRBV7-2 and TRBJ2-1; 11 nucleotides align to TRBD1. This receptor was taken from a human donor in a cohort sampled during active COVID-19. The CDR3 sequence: CASIIGQGASAEQFF. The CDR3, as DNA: TGTGCCAGCATCATTGGACAGGGGGCGTCCGCTGAGCAGTTCTTC.